This section outlines one T cell receptor beta chain sequence together with its context. Its target is not known. Within the sample, other DNA sequences also encode this same CDR3. Profiled with immunoSEQ multiplex PCR; TCRdb holds only in-frame clones, not every one. The sample records 560,000 or so clones, about 96% being singletons. Trimming shortened V by 0 bases and J by 3 bases, and 6 bases separated the two germline ends. CDR1 and CDR2 (germline): SGHNT, YYREEE (reference sequence). The CDR3 is 13 amino acids. Naive CD8 cells comprised CD45RO-negative, CCR7-positively selected cells, excluding terminally differentiated effector memory CD45RA+ cells. The data belong to a study of shared clonotypes between healthy human individuals. The wider study: Donors consisted of a couple of women and a few men between 18 and 49.

Overall study results and limits: Among non-shared clonotypes, generation probabilities were lower than among those shared by all four donors. Richness estimates generally favored naive over memory subsets. The naive CD4 repertoires of a handful of donors were compared, and roughly 5% of clonotypes were shared.

The clonotype originates from a woman aged 25-40 years in good health. The specimen sequenced was naive CD8+ T cells sorted from blood. The J gene is TRBJ2-5, the V gene TRBV5-4; no reliable D call. CDR3 coding DNA: TGTGCCAGCAGCTTGGAGAGCAAAGAGACCCAGTACTTC. Residues: CASSLESKETQYF.